The 5 T cell receptor beta chains given below trace back to one sample, sequenced in a study of blood T cell repertoires in COVID-19. The method was immunoSEQ multiplex PCR; TCRdb's version includes in-frame clones alone and lacks a portion of them. The data show approximately 51,000 clones, around 85% seen once. The sample comprised peripheral blood. The receptor set was obtained from a human donor in a cohort sampled during active COVID-19.

This chain links TRBV7-3 with TRBJ2-7, with D maybe TRBD2 (6 bases). Germline loops: CDR1 SGHTA, CDR2 FQGTGA. This CDR3 spans 13 amino acids. V lost 4 bases, J lost 3 bases, and 10 bases lay in between. The CDR3 loop is CASSSQGGYEQYF. The CDR3 DNA is TGTGCCAGCAGCTCCCAGGGAGGCTACGAGCAGTACTTC.

This chain uses TRBV9 with TRBJ1-6; no clear D. The germline V gene has CDR1 SGDLS and CDR2 YYNGEE. The CDR3 runs to 13 residues. V was shortened by 1 base and J by 5 bases, with 4 bases between the two germline ends. CDR3 residues: CASSVQNNSPLHF. For the CDR3, the DNA is TGTGCCAGCAGCGTACAAAATAATTCACCCCTCCACTTT.

The rearrangement links TRBV19 to TRBJ2-6; D unclear. CDR3 length: 13 residues. CDR1 is LNHDA, CDR2 SQIVND, per germline (reference sequence). The V gene lost 8 bases and the J gene lost 0 bases, with 5 bases spanning the gap. Written as DNA, the CDR3 is TGTGCCAGTGGAGTCTCTGGGGCCAACGTCCTGACTTTC. Its protein is CASGVSGANVLTF. Supplemented by reference TRBV19 and TRBJ2-6, the full variable domain reads DGGITQSPKYLFRKEGQNVTLSCEQNLNHDAMYWYRQDPGQGLRLIYYSQIVNDFQKGDIAEGYSVSREKKESFPLTVTSAQKNPTAFYLCASGVSGANVLTFGAGSRLTVL.

The chain recombines TRBV5-6 with TRBJ2-1; 8 bases match TRBD1. V was pared by 3 bases and J by 8 bases, with 4 bases of the junction left unmatched. Looked up from germline, CDR1 is SGHDT and CDR2 is YYEEEE. This CDR3 region has 13 residues. As DNA, the CDR3 is TGTGCCAGCAGCTCGGACAGGGCATATGAGCAGTTCTTC. The encoded protein is CASSSDRAYEQFF. The full variable domain, with the rest looked up from reference TRBV5-6 and TRBJ2-1, is DAGVTQSPTHLIKTRGQQVTLRCSPKSGHDTVSWYQQALGQGPQFIFQYYEEEERQRGNFPDRFSGHQFPNYSSELNVNALLLGDSALYLCASSSDRAYEQFFGPGTRLTVL.

V gene TRBV5-1 combines with J gene TRBJ1-2; D gene unclear. This CDR3 spans 13 amino acids. Trimming cost V 4 bases and J 4 bases, with 11 bases left between them. Germline lookup yields CDR1 SGHRS and CDR2 YFSETQ. The CDR3, as DNA: TGCGCCAGCAGCCCTGGACTGAGCTATGGCTACACCTTC. Translating it yields CASSPGLSYGYTF.